The 24 T cell receptor beta chains given below trace back to one sample, sequenced in a study of OX40 agonist ivuxolimab in advanced cancers. Here immunoSEQ multiplex PCR was the method, and the copy in TCRdb shows in-frame clones only, minus some. The sample holds about 64,000 clones, 75% to 90% seen once. Specimen: CD4+ or CD8+ T cells sorted from blood, collected in a trial of the OX40 agonist ivuxolimab. The receptors derive from an adult with an advanced solid tumor such as melanoma, head and neck, liver or kidney cancer.

The V and J genes are TRBV7-2 and TRBJ1-5, with D perhaps matching TRBD1 (5 bases). Per the germline V gene, CDR1 is SGHTA and CDR2 is FQGNSA. The CDR3 has 14 residues. The ends were cut back, 4 bases at V and 7 bases at J, with 14 bases in the middle. The CDR3 loop reads CASSSGPGEQPQHF. The CDR3 DNA sequence: TGTGCCAGCAGCTCGGGACCGGGGGAGCAGCCCCAGCATTTT.

This chain uses TRBV15 with TRBJ2-3; TRBD2 is a possible D gene (6 bases). Germline V gene sequence: CDR1 LNHNV, CDR2 YYDKDF (reference sequence). This CDR3 spans 14 amino acids. With 0 bases removed from V and 5 bases from J, the gap between germline ends came to 9 bases. The CDR3 is CATSRDLAQDTQYF. As DNA, the CDR3 is TGTGCCACCAGCAGAGATCTAGCGCAAGATACGCAGTATTTT.

The chain links TRBV11-3 to TRBJ2-1, with D unclear. There are 14 residues in the CDR3. From germline, CDR1 is SGHNT and CDR2 YENEEA. Trimming removed 0 bases at V and 9 bases at J, with 12 bases between. CDR3: CASSLDPYGPEQFF. CDR3 bases: TGTGCCAGCAGCTTAGATCCTTACGGGCCTGAGCAGTTCTTC.

V usage is TRBV11-2 and J usage is TRBJ2-7, with unresolved D. CDR1 SGHAT and CDR2 FQNNGV come from the germline V gene. The CDR3 has 14 residues. Trimming took off 5 bases at V and 2 bases at J, with 13 bases between the two ends. CDR3 coding DNA: TGTGCCAGCAGCCCTCGCCCGGGCCCCTACGAGCAGTACTTC. Its protein product is CASSPRPGPYEQYF.

This chain joins TRBV7-2 and TRBJ1-5; possible D gene TRBD1, 5 bases. V lost 3 bases and J lost 2, with 14 bases in between. The germline V gene encodes CDR1 SGHTA and CDR2 FQGNSA. This CDR3 has 16 amino acids. For the CDR3, the DNA is TGTGCCAGCAGCTTTGTTACGGGGACGGGCAATCAGCCCCAGCATTTT. This sequence encodes CASSFVTGTGNQPQHF.

The chain combines TRBV7-2 with TRBJ1-1; D unresolved. The CDR3 runs 14 residues. V was shortened by 1 base and J by 4 bases, with 10 bases between the two germline ends. Germline values: CDR1 SGHTA, CDR2 FQGNSA. The DNA of the CDR3 is TGTGCCAGCAGCTTAGAGTGGAGCTCCACTGAAGCTTTCTTT. It translates to CASSLEWSSTEAFF.

The chain employs TRBV4-3 and TRBJ2-5; maybe TRBD2 (6 bases). Trimming left V 0 bases short and J 5 bases short, with 16 bases between. The germline gives CDR1 LGHNA, CDR2 YSLEER. This CDR3 is built from 16 residues. CDR3 in DNA: TGCGCCAGCAGCCAAGATTTGGGCTACGGAGGGGAGACCCAGTACTTC. Amino acid sequence: CASSQDLGYGGETQYF.

This chain connects TRBV6-1 to TRBJ1-2; 12 bases are a match to TRBD1. The J segment lost 7 bases and the V segment lost 3 bases, leaving 6 bases of the junction unmatched. CDR1 and CDR2 (germline): MNHNS, SASEGT. There are 15 residues in the CDR3. In nucleotides, the CDR3 is TGTGCCAGCAGTGATACGGGACAGGGGGCCGGTGGCTACACCTTC. Translation: CASSDTGQGAGGYTF.

The chain employs TRBV27 and TRBJ2-7; TRBD2 matches at 10 bases. The CDR3 runs 14 residues. The J segment lost 3 bases and the V segment lost 3 bases, leaving 2 bases of the junction unmatched. Per germline, CDR1 MNHEY and CDR2 SMNVEV (reference sequence). CDR3 in DNA: TGTGCCAGCAGTTTTACTAGCGGGGTCTACGAGCAGTACTTC. It yields the protein CASSFTSGVYEQYF.

The chain links TRBV7-9 to TRBJ2-2; 11 bases match TRBD2. The CDR3 is made up of 16 amino acids. V lost 8 bases to trimming and J lost 4 bases; unmatched junction nucleotides: 9. From germline, CDR1 is SEHNR and CDR2 FQNEAQ (reference sequence). The CDR3 is CASGSSGRAGTGELFF. CDR3 coding DNA: TGTGCCAGCGGGAGTAGCGGGAGGGCCGGCACCGGGGAGCTGTTTTTT.

This clone was found once. This chain connects TRBV25-1 to TRBJ2-3, with D perhaps being TRBD1 or TRBD2 (5 bases each). Looked up from germline, CDR1 is MGHDK and CDR2 is SYGVNS. The CDR3 consists of 17 residues. Trimming cost V 1 base and J 3 bases, with 17 bases left between them. The CDR3 DNA reads TGTGCCAGCAGTGAATCAGGGACCGAGTCTCCTACAGATACGCAGTATTTT. It specifies CASSESGTESPTDTQYF. Based on the CDR3 plus reference TRBV25-1 and TRBJ2-3, the full variable domain is EADIYQTPRYLVIGTGKKITLECSQTMGHDKMYWYQQDPGMELHLIHYSYGVNSTEKGDLSSESTVSRIRTEHFPLTLESARPSHTSQYLCASSESGTESPTDTQYFGPGTRLTVL.

This chain joins TRBV30 and TRBJ1-2; D is ambiguous. This CDR3 comprises 15 residues. Germline V gives CDR1 GTSNPN, CDR2 SVGIG (reference sequence). V was shortened by 4 bases and J by 7 bases, with 22 bases between the two germline ends. The CDR3 DNA follows: TGTGCCTGGATAGAGGGTGGGTTGGTTAGTGGTGGCTACACCTTC. The encoded protein is CAWIEGGLVSGGYTF.

V usage is TRBV7-2 and J usage is TRBJ1-1; D call uncertain. V lost 4 bases and J 0 bases, leaving 9 bases between the germline ends. CDR3 size: 14 residues. The germline V gene encodes CDR1 SGHTA and CDR2 FQGNSA. CDR3 residues: CASSSSVVNTEAFF. The CDR3 DNA reads as TGTGCCAGCAGCTCCTCAGTAGTGAACACTGAAGCTTTCTTT.

The chain links TRBV15 to TRBJ2-1; the D gene is possibly TRBD2 (5 bases). The V gene lost 0 bases and the J gene lost 4 bases, with 7 bases spanning the gap. Per the germline V gene, CDR1 is LNHNV and CDR2 is YYDKDF (reference sequence). The CDR3 runs 14 residues. The CDR3 coding sequence is TGTGCCACCAGCAGAGATACGGGGTACAATGAGCAGTTCTTC. Amino acids: CATSRDTGYNEQFF.

The chain carries TRBV5-1 and TRBJ2-7; D perhaps matches TRBD2 (7 bases). The CDR3 covers 15 residues. Per germline, CDR1 SGHRS and CDR2 YFSETQ. V lost 0 bases and J lost 0, with 10 bases in between. The CDR3 DNA follows: TGCGCCAGCAGCTTGGTCGGGGGGCCCTCCTACGAGCAGTACTTC. It yields the protein CASSLVGGPSYEQYF.

A remark on this clone: Different DNA sequences within this sample yield the same CDR3. The rearrangement links TRBV5-1 to TRBJ2-7; 11 nucleotides align to TRBD1. In germline, CDR1 is SGHRS, CDR2 YFSETQ. The CDR3 covers 15 residues. J was trimmed by 2 bases and V by 2 bases; bases with no gene match: 3. Here the CDR3 DNA reads TGCGCCAGCAGCTTAGGACAGGGGGCACCCTACGAGCAGTACTTC. Translating gives CASSLGQGAPYEQYF.

This chain connects TRBV27 to TRBJ1-6, with D tentatively TRBD1 (6 bases). CDR3 size: 16 residues. V lost 2 bases and J 0 bases, leaving 8 bases between the germline ends. CDR1 and CDR2 (germline): MNHEY, SMNVEV (reference sequence). CDR3 sequence (DNA): TGTGCCAGCAGTTTAAGGGGGATCTCCTATAATTCACCCCTCCACTTT. Its protein product is CASSLRGISYNSPLHF.

The chain carries TRBV5-1 and TRBJ2-7, with D unclear. V was clipped by 0 bases and J by 1 base, with 2 bases between them. The CDR3 is 12 residues long. The germline V gene has CDR1 SGHRS and CDR2 YFSETQ. In DNA form, the CDR3 reads TGCGCCAGCAGCTTGGAGTCCTACGAGCAGTACTTC. Its protein is CASSLESYEQYF.

The gene calls are TRBV7-9 and TRBJ2-7, with a weak D call TRBD1 (7 bases). CDR1 and CDR2 (germline): SEHNR, FQNEAQ (reference sequence). V dropped 2 bases and J dropped 5 bases, with 13 bases sitting between them. The CDR3 sequence is 14 residues long. DNA for the CDR3: TGTGCCAGCAGCTTACAACAGGGGAGGAACGAGCAGTACTTC. Its translation is CASSLQQGRNEQYF.

V usage is TRBV18 and J usage is TRBJ2-2; 8 positions agree with TRBD1. In germline, CDR1 is KGHSH, CDR2 LQKENI. V shed 4 bases and J 1 base; nucleotides not matched to a gene: 2. CDR3 length: 15 amino acids. The CDR3 loop reads CASSQGQENTGELFF. The CDR3 coding sequence is TGTGCCAGCTCACAGGGACAGGAGAACACCGGGGAGCTGTTTTTT.

The chain carries TRBV5-1 and TRBJ1-5, with no clear D. CDR3 length equals 15 residues. The germline gives CDR1 SGHRS, CDR2 YFSETQ. The germline V and J ends were trimmed by 0 bases and 1 base, with 8 bases remaining between them. This CDR3 reads CASSLDGRSNQPQHF. In nucleotides, the CDR3 is TGCGCCAGCAGCTTGGACGGCAGAAGCAATCAGCCCCAGCATTTT.

V gene TRBV18 combines with J gene TRBJ2-1, with TRBD2 identical over 8 bases. The CDR3 length is 15 residues. Losses at the gene ends were 0 bases for V and 13 bases for J; bases not matched to a gene: 11. Germline V CDR1 and CDR2: KGHSH, LQKENI. The CDR3 coding sequence is TGTGCCAGCTCACCACCGGCACTAGCGGAGGGGCAACAGTTCTTC. As protein: CASSPPALAEGQQFF. Supplemented by reference TRBV18 and TRBJ2-1, the full variable domain reads NAGVMQNPRHLVRRRGQEARLRCSPMKGHSHVYWYRQLPEEGLKFMVYLQKENIIDESGMPKERFSAEFPKEGPSILRIQQVVRGDSAAYFCASSPPALAEGQQFFGPGTRLTVL.

The chain carries TRBV5-4 and TRBJ2-1; D perhaps matches TRBD1 (5 bases). The germline gives CDR1 SGHNT, CDR2 YYREEE (reference sequence). The V gene lost 0 bases and the J gene lost 12 bases, with 10 bases spanning the gap. The CDR3 consists of 12 residues. The CDR3 coding sequence is TGTGCCAGCAGCTTGGATTACACAGGGCAGTTCTTC. It yields the protein CASSLDYTGQFF.

The rearrangement links TRBV2 to TRBJ1-2, with TRBD1 as a possible D gene (6 bases). The germline V and J ends were trimmed by 4 bases and 4 bases, with 13 bases remaining between them. CDR3 length equals 14 residues. Per germline, CDR1 SNHLY and CDR2 FYNNEI. The CDR3 DNA follows: TGTGCCAGCAGTGGGCAGGGGACCATCTATGGCTACACCTTC. Protein product: CASSGQGTIYGYTF.